The 4 T cell receptor beta chains below come from one sample, sequenced in a study of shared clonotypes between healthy human individuals. Assay: immunoSEQ multiplex PCR; the TCRdb copy retains only in-frame clones and omits some. Among millions of clones, 90% to 95% were seen once, and the ten largest hold 0.1% to 0.15%. The specimen sequenced was naive CD4+ T cells sorted from blood. The subset here: CD45RA+ positively selected. Receptors were obtained from a man between 18 and 35 years old in good health.

This clone is a singleton in its sample. Other nucleotide sequences in the sample specify the same CDR3. V gene TRBV5-6 combines with J gene TRBJ2-3; D ambiguous. The CDR3 length is 15 residues. V lost 0 bases and J lost 0, with 8 bases in between. Germline values: CDR1 SGHDT, CDR2 YYEEEE. In nucleotides, the CDR3 is TGTGCCAGCAGCTTGGGACTCACTAGCACAGATACGCAGTATTTT. It is translated as CASSLGLTSTDTQYF.

The J gene is TRBJ2-2, the V gene TRBV7-9; D is undetermined. Germline V gene lookup returns CDR1 SEHNR and CDR2 FQNEAQ (reference sequence). Between the trimmed V and J ends, which lost 0 bases and 1 base, there was a span of 9 bases. The CDR3 totals 16 residues. CDR3 sequence (DNA): TGTGCCAGCAGCTTAGCGGGGATGGGGAACACCGGGGAGCTGTTTTTT. It specifies CASSLAGMGNTGELFF.

This clone was seen just once. The chain recombines TRBV7-3 with TRBJ2-1; no definite D call. Germline CDR1 and CDR2: SGHTA and FQGTGA. The CDR3 extends over 11 amino acids. V shed 6 bases and J shed 5 bases, with 5 bases lying between them. CDR3 region: CASRVNNEQFF. The CDR3 nucleotides read TGTGCCAGCAGGGTGAACAATGAGCAGTTCTTC.

Notes on this clone: The identical CDR3 is also encoded by other nucleotide sequences in the sample. J is TRBJ2-7 and V is TRBV18; 10 nucleotides match TRBD1. The CDR3 spans 13 residues. Losses at the gene ends were 4 bases for V and 4 bases for J; bases not matched to a gene: 1. From germline, CDR1 is KGHSH and CDR2 LQKENI. The CDR3: CASSQDRGYEQYF. CDR3 in DNA: TGTGCCAGCTCACAGGACAGGGGGTACGAGCAGTACTTC.